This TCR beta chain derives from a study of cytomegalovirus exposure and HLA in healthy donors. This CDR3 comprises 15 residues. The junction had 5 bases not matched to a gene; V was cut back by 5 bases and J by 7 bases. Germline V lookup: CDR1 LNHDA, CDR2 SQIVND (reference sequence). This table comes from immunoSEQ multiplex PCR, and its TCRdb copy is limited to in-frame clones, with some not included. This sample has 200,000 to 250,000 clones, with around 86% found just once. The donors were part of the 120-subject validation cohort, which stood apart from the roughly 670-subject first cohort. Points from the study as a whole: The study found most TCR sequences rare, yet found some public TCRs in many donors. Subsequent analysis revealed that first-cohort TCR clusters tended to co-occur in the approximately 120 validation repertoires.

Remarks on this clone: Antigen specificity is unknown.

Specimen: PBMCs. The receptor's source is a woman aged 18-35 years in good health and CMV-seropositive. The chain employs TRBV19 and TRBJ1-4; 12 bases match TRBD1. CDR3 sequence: CASSSGTGGREKLFF. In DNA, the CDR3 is TGTGCCAGTAGTTCGGGGACAGGGGGCCGTGAAAAACTGTTTTTT. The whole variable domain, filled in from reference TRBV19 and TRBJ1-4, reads DGGITQSPKYLFRKEGQNVTLSCEQNLNHDAMYWYRQDPGQGLRLIYYSQIVNDFQKGDIAEGYSVSREKKESFPLTVTSAQKNPTAFYLCASSSGTGGREKLFFGSGTQLSVL.